Given below is one T cell receptor (beta chain) in context. Its antigen is still unknown. Germline CDR1 is KGHSH and CDR2 is LQKENI. This CDR3 is built from 13 residues. Deletions cut 3 bases from V and 3 bases from J, with 8 bases between. These data are taken from a study of cytomegalovirus exposure and HLA in healthy donors. Study at large: The same platform used for the 500 to 850 first-cohort repertoires was also used for the roughly 130 validation repertoires, as a later analysis reported.

Repertoires were generated with immunoSEQ multiplex PCR, while TCRdb's copy carries only in-frame clones and drops some. This sample carries approximately 120,000 clones, about 91% of them seen once, and the ten largest clones take 0.95% to 1.3%. General observations from the study: The classifier was said to identify cytomegalovirus status with high specificity and sensitivity.

This TCR was sampled from a woman between 18 and 30 years old in good health and CMV-seronegative. The source material was PBMCs. The chain uses TRBV18 and TRBJ1-2, with D possibly TRBD1 on 5 matching bases. The CDR3 region is CASSPQGDYGYTF. The CDR3 DNA is TGTGCCAGCTCACCTCAAGGGGACTATGGCTACACCTTC.